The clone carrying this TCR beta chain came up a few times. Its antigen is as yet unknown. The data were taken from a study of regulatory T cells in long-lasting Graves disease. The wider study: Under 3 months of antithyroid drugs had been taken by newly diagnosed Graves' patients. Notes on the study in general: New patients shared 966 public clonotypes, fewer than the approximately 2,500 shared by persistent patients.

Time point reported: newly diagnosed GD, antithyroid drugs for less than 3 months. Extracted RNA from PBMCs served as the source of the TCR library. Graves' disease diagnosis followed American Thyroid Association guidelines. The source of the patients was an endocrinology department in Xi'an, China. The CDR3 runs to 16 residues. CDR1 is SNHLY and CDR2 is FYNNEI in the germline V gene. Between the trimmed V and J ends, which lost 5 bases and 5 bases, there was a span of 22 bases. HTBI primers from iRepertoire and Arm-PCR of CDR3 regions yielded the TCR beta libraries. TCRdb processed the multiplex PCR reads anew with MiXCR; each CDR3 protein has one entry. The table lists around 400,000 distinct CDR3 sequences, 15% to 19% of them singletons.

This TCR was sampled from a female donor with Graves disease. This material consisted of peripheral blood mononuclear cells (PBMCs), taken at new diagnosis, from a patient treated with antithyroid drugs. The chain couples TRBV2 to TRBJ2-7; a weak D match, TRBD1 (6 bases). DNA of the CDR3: TGTGCCAGCAGTCGTTCGACAGGAATAGGCGGAAACGAGCAGTACTTC. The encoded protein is CASSRSTGIGGNEQYF.